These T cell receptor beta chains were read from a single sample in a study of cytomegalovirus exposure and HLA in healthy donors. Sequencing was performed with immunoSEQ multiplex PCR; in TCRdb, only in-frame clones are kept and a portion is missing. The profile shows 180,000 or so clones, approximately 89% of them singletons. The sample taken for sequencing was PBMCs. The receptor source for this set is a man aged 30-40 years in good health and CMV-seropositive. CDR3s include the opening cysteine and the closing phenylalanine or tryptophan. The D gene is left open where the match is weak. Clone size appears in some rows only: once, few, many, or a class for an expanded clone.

CDR3 DNA: TGTGCCAGCAGCAAGGGACCCTTAGATGTCGAGCAGTACTTC
CDR3 protein: CASSKGPLDVEQYF
J gene: TRBJ2-7
V gene: TRBV7-2
clone size: NA
D gene: NA

CDR3 DNA: TGTGCCACCGCGACCGCGGCCCCCTATGGCTACACCTTC
CDR3 protein: CATATAAPYGYTF
J gene: TRBJ1-2
V gene: TRBV6-1
clone size: NA
D gene: NA

CDR3 DNA: TGTGCCTGGGATACAGGTTATAACACTGAAGCTTTCTTT
CDR3 protein: CAWDTGYNTEAFF
J gene: TRBJ1-1
V gene: TRBV30
clone size: NA
D gene: NA

CDR3 DNA: TGTGCCAGCAGCTTGAGCGCCGTCCGAACCCATGAGCAGTTCTTC
CDR3 protein: CASSLSAVRTHEQFF
J gene: TRBJ2-1
V gene: TRBV7-3
clone size: NA
D gene: NA

CDR3 DNA: TGTGCCAGCAGTGCAGGGTTCACCGGGGAGCTGTTTTTT
CDR3 protein: CASSAGFTGELFF
J gene: TRBJ2-2
V gene: TRBV6-5
clone size: NA
D gene: NA

CDR3 DNA: TGTGCCAGCAGTGGAGAAACAGGGGTCTATGGCTACACCTTC
CDR3 protein: CASSGETGVYGYTF
J gene: TRBJ1-2
V gene: TRBV2
clone size: NA
D gene: TRBD1

CDR3 DNA: TGCAGCGGGGGGGACAGCCTGGGACTGACCGAGTACTTC
CDR3 protein: CSGGDSLGLTEYF
J gene: TRBJ2-7
V gene: TRBV29-1
clone size: NA
D gene: NA

CDR3 DNA: TGTGCCAGAAGCTTCCCCCGGGGACAGTACTTC
CDR3 protein: CARSFPRGQYF
J gene: TRBJ2-5
V gene: TRBV5-3
clone size: NA
D gene: NA

CDR3 DNA: TGTGCCAGCAGGCCCACTAGCGGGGGTACCTACGAGCAGTACTTC
CDR3 protein: CASRPTSGGTYEQYF
J gene: TRBJ2-7
V gene: TRBV6-1
clone size: NA
D gene: TRBD2

CDR3 DNA: TGCAGCGTCCAAACGGACGGGTCTGAGGACACCATATATTTT
CDR3 protein: CSVQTDGSEDTIYF
J gene: TRBJ1-3
V gene: TRBV29-1
clone size: NA
D gene: NA

CDR3 DNA: TGTGCCAGCAGCTCGGGACAGGCAATGAACACCGGGGAGCTGTTTTTT
CDR3 protein: CASSSGQAMNTGELFF
J gene: TRBJ2-2
V gene: TRBV7-6
clone size: NA
D gene: TRBD1

CDR3 DNA: TGCGCCAGCAGCCAAGGTTCGGGGGCCCAAGGGGAGCAGTTCTTC
CDR3 protein: CASSQGSGAQGEQFF
J gene: TRBJ2-1
V gene: TRBV4-1
clone size: NA
D gene: NA

CDR3 DNA: TGTGCCAGCAGCTTAGGAGGAAATGTAGGGGAGCAGTACTTC
CDR3 protein: CASSLGGNVGEQYF
J gene: TRBJ2-7
V gene: TRBV11-3
clone size: once
D gene: NA

CDR3 DNA: TGTGCCAGCAGCCTTGACTCCTTTGAGCAGTTCTTC
CDR3 protein: CASSLDSFEQFF
J gene: TRBJ2-1
V gene: TRBV7-9
clone size: NA
D gene: NA

CDR3 DNA: TGTGCCAGCAGCTTGGGGGTCAGAACTAACTATGGCTACACCTTC
CDR3 protein: CASSLGVRTNYGYTF
J gene: TRBJ1-2
V gene: TRBV5-6
clone size: NA
D gene: NA

CDR3 DNA: TGTGCCAGCTCCCAGGACGCCTACTACGAGCAGTACTTC
CDR3 protein: CASSQDAYYEQYF
J gene: TRBJ2-7
V gene: TRBV18
clone size: NA
D gene: NA

CDR3 DNA: TGCGCCAGCAGCCAAGGTCAGGGATCATTCTATGGCTACACCTTC
CDR3 protein: CASSQGQGSFYGYTF
J gene: TRBJ1-2
V gene: TRBV4-1
clone size: NA
D gene: NA

CDR3 DNA: TGTGCCAGCAGCACACTTAGGGGGAAGGAGACCCAGTACTTC
CDR3 protein: CASSTLRGKETQYF
J gene: TRBJ2-5
V gene: TRBV7-9
clone size: NA
D gene: NA

CDR3 DNA: TGTGCCAGCAGCTTGGGGACAGCTAGCACAGATACGCAGTATTTT
CDR3 protein: CASSLGTASTDTQYF
J gene: TRBJ2-3
V gene: TRBV11-1
clone size: NA
D gene: TRBD1

CDR3 DNA: TGTGCCATCAGAAAGGGACTAGCGGGAGGCGGCACAGATACGCAGTATTTT
CDR3 protein: CAIRKGLAGGGTDTQYF
J gene: TRBJ2-3
V gene: TRBV10-3
clone size: NA
D gene: TRBD2

CDR3 DNA: TGCAGCGTCACCGGGGGACAGGGAGGTCAGCCCCAGCATTTT
CDR3 protein: CSVTGGQGGQPQHF
J gene: TRBJ1-5
V gene: TRBV29-1
clone size: NA
D gene: TRBD1

CDR3 DNA: TGTGCCAGCTCACCAGGAGGGTTTGACACTGAAGCTTTCTTT
CDR3 protein: CASSPGGFDTEAFF
J gene: TRBJ1-1
V gene: TRBV18
clone size: NA
D gene: NA

CDR3 DNA: TGTGCCAGCAGCGTAGCGGGACACCTCTCCTACGAGCAGTACTTC
CDR3 protein: CASSVAGHLSYEQYF
J gene: TRBJ2-7
V gene: TRBV9
clone size: NA
D gene: NA

CDR3 DNA: TGTGCCAGCCAGGTTGGCAGGGGGCGCGGCGATACGCAGTATTTT
CDR3 protein: CASQVGRGRGDTQYF
J gene: TRBJ2-3
V gene: TRBV27
clone size: few
D gene: TRBD1

CDR3 DNA: TGTGCCAGCAGCCAGGGCTCACCACTCTACAATGAGCAGTTCTTC
CDR3 protein: CASSQGSPLYNEQFF
J gene: TRBJ2-1
V gene: TRBV9
clone size: once
D gene: NA

CDR3 DNA: TGTGCCAGCAGTGTTGAGGGGAAATCTGAAGCTTTCTTT
CDR3 protein: CASSVEGKSEAFF
J gene: TRBJ1-1
V gene: TRBV2
clone size: once
D gene: NA

CDR3 DNA: TGTGCCAGTAGTACGGGGACAGCAGATCTTTTAGCCAAAAACATTCAGTACTTC
CDR3 protein: CASSTGTADLLAKNIQYF
J gene: TRBJ2-4
V gene: TRBV19
clone size: NA
D gene: TRBD1

CDR3 DNA: TGTGCCAGCAGCGATGGGGATTTGCGGAGCTCCTACAATGAGCAGTTCTTC
CDR3 protein: CASSDGDLRSSYNEQFF
J gene: TRBJ2-1
V gene: TRBV9
clone size: NA
D gene: NA

CDR3 DNA: TGTGCCAGCAGCCTGGACCCGAGCTCCTACAATGAGCAGTTCTTC
CDR3 protein: CASSLDPSSYNEQFF
J gene: TRBJ2-1
V gene: TRBV5-4
clone size: NA
D gene: NA

CDR3 DNA: TGTGCCAGCAGCCCAGCCAATCAGCCCCAGCATTTT
CDR3 protein: CASSPANQPQHF
J gene: TRBJ1-5
V gene: TRBV2
clone size: few
D gene: NA

CDR3 DNA: TGCGCCAGCAGCTCCAAACCCGCGGGAGGGCCGGGGAATGAGCAGTTCTTC
CDR3 protein: CASSSKPAGGPGNEQFF
J gene: TRBJ2-1
V gene: TRBV5-1
clone size: once
D gene: TRBD2

CDR3 DNA: TGTGCCAGCAGCCCCCGCGATCCGGGAACCGGGGACACCATATATTTT
CDR3 protein: CASSPRDPGTGDTIYF
J gene: TRBJ1-3
V gene: TRBV7-8
clone size: NA
D gene: NA

CDR3 DNA: TGTGCCAGCAGCTACCCCGTCCTAGCGGGGGCCTACGAGCAGTACTTC
CDR3 protein: CASSYPVLAGAYEQYF
J gene: TRBJ2-7
V gene: TRBV7-6
clone size: NA
D gene: TRBD2

CDR3 DNA: TGCGCCAGCAGCCAAGATAGGGGCAGTAAAGAGACCCAGTACTTC
CDR3 protein: CASSQDRGSKETQYF
J gene: TRBJ2-5
V gene: TRBV4-3
clone size: NA
D gene: NA

CDR3 DNA: TGTGCCAGCAGTCCGACTAGCGGGATTACCCCATACGAGCAGTACTTC
CDR3 protein: CASSPTSGITPYEQYF
J gene: TRBJ2-7
V gene: TRBV28
clone size: few
D gene: TRBD2

CDR3 DNA: TGTGCCAGCAGTACCCGGGACAGGTACTACGAGCAGTACTTC
CDR3 protein: CASSTRDRYYEQYF
J gene: TRBJ2-7
V gene: TRBV2
clone size: NA
D gene: TRBD1

CDR3 DNA: TGCGCCAGCAGCTTCGGGACAGCCACCGGGGAGCTGTTTTTT
CDR3 protein: CASSFGTATGELFF
J gene: TRBJ2-2
V gene: TRBV5-1
clone size: NA
D gene: TRBD1

CDR3 DNA: TGTGCCAGCATGGCTAGCGGGAGCTCCTACAATGAGCAGTTCTTC
CDR3 protein: CASMASGSSYNEQFF
J gene: TRBJ2-1
V gene: TRBV11-1
clone size: NA
D gene: TRBD2